One sample yielded the 13 T cell receptor beta chains listed below, sequenced in a study of identifying expanded T cells in peripheral blood. The data were produced by immunoSEQ multiplex PCR, yet TCRdb's version contains in-frame clones alone and is incomplete. The sample lists 90,000 to 95,000 clones; approximately 91% were seen once. Sequencing was carried out using blood. The receptors here all came from a person aged 18-69 years in good health.

The chain couples TRBV15 to TRBJ2-1; no definite D call. The germline V and J ends were trimmed by 1 base and 4 bases, with 11 bases remaining between them. CDR1 is LNHNV, CDR2 YYDKDF, per germline (reference sequence). This CDR3 comprises 15 residues. CDR3 sequence (DNA): TGTGCCACCAGCAGAGCTCTCGCCTTGTACAATGAGCAGTTCTTC. Its protein is CATSRALALYNEQFF. Together with reference TRBV15 and TRBJ2-1, the CDR3 gives the full variable domain: DAMVIQNPRYQVTQFGKPVTLSCSQTLNHNVMYWYQQKSSQAPKLLFHYYDKDFNNEADTPDNFQSRRPNTSFCFLDIRSPGLGDTAMYLCATSRALALYNEQFFGPGTRLTVL.

The V and J genes are TRBV6-5 and TRBJ1-6, with unresolved D. Trimming left V 4 bases short and J 0 bases short, with 10 bases between. CDR3 size: 16 residues. Germline values: CDR1 MNHEY, CDR2 SVGAGI. CDR3 residues: CASSSSWGSYNSPLHF. CDR3 DNA: TGTGCCAGCAGTTCCTCGTGGGGCTCCTATAATTCACCCCTCCACTTT.

The V and J genes are TRBV5-4 and TRBJ2-7; 11 bases align to TRBD2. CDR3 size: 17 residues. J was trimmed by 0 bases and V by 3 bases; bases with no gene match: 8. CDR1 is SGHNT and CDR2 is YYREEE in the germline V gene (reference sequence). CDR3 DNA: TGTGCCAGCAGCTCAGGGGGGACTAGCGGCTCCTCCTACGAGCAGTACTTC. It yields the protein CASSSGGTSGSSYEQYF.

This clone appeared once. The chain couples TRBV19 to TRBJ1-2; D is perhaps TRBD1 (5 bases). With 6 bases removed from V and 3 bases from J, the gap between germline ends came to 11 bases. The CDR3 consists of 13 residues. Germline V gene data show CDR1 as LNHDA and CDR2 as SQIVND (reference sequence). The CDR3 bases are TGTGCCAGTAGGGGGACTGTTGACTATGGCTACACCTTC. This codes for CASRGTVDYGYTF.

This rearrangement joins TRBV25-1 to TRBJ2-3; D is ambiguous. The V gene lost 7 bases and the J gene lost 1 base, with 12 bases spanning the gap. Per the germline V gene, CDR1 is MGHDK and CDR2 is SYGVNS. The CDR3 extends over 14 amino acids. The chain's CDR3 is CASTEHGGTDTQYF. CDR3 in DNA: TGTGCCAGCACCGAACATGGGGGCACAGATACGCAGTATTTT.

The rearrangement joins TRBV7-9 to TRBJ1-2; unclear D gene. This CDR3 comprises 14 residues. Between the trimmed V and J ends, which lost 6 bases and 3 bases, there was a span of 14 bases. Germline V gene sequence: CDR1 SEHNR, CDR2 FQNEAQ (reference sequence). As DNA, the CDR3 is TGTGCCAGCAGGCCAACCGGAGGATACTATGGCTACACCTTC. Residues: CASRPTGGYYGYTF.

The genes are TRBV5-1 and TRBJ2-5; a weak D match, TRBD2 (6 bases). This CDR3 spans 13 amino acids. Germline V gene data show CDR1 as SGHRS and CDR2 as YFSETQ. V was clipped by 0 bases and J by 5 bases, with 8 bases between them. The CDR3 loop reads CASSLAGVETQYF. The CDR3 DNA sequence: TGCGCCAGCAGCTTGGCGGGGGTGGAGACCCAGTACTTC.

The chain carries TRBV7-3 and TRBJ1-4; 12 bases line up with TRBD1. The CDR3 length is 17 residues. Germline CDR1 SGHTA, CDR2 FQGTGA. V trimming: 2 bases; J trimming: 5 bases; junction bases outside the gene matches: 6. In DNA form, the CDR3 reads TGTGCCAGCAGCTTACGGGGACAGGGGGCGGGAAATGAAAAACTGTTTTTT. Protein sequence: CASSLRGQGAGNEKLFF. Looking up the rest from reference TRBV7-3 and TRBJ1-4 gives the full variable domain: GAGVSQTPSNKVTEKGKYVELRCDPISGHTALYWYRQSLGQGPEFLIYFQGTGAADDSGLPNDRFFAVRPEGSVSTLKIQRTERGDSAVYLCASSLRGQGAGNEKLFFGSGTQLSVL.

The chain couples TRBV19 to TRBJ2-7, with D perhaps matching TRBD1 (6 bases). The CDR3 has 14 amino acids. Trimming took off 4 bases at V and 2 bases at J, with 12 bases between the two ends. Germline loops: CDR1 LNHDA, CDR2 SQIVND (reference sequence). The CDR3 sequence: CASSRTEIAYEQYF. The CDR3 nucleotides read TGTGCCAGTAGTAGGACAGAAATAGCCTACGAGCAGTACTTC.

The J gene is TRBJ1-1, the V gene TRBV7-2; weak D call: TRBD1 (5 bases). This CDR3 contains 13 residues. Trimming shortened V by 5 bases and J by 5 bases, and 12 bases separated the two germline ends. The germline V gene has CDR1 SGHTA and CDR2 FQGNSA. The CDR3 spells CASSTQGDTEAFF. The CDR3 DNA is TGTGCCAGCAGCACCCAGGGAGATACTGAAGCTTTCTTT.

The V and J genes are TRBV11-2 and TRBJ2-7; D remains ambiguous. With 3 bases removed from V and 1 base from J, the gap between germline ends came to 13 bases. This CDR3 is 15 amino acids long. Germline V gene data show CDR1 as SGHAT and CDR2 as FQNNGV. The chain's CDR3 is CASSLQAGYSYEQYF. In nucleotides, the CDR3 is TGTGCCAGCAGCTTGCAAGCTGGATATTCCTACGAGCAGTACTTC.

The chain has TRBV5-1 and TRBJ1-1; the D gene is possibly TRBD1 (6 bases). CDR1 is SGHRS, CDR2 YFSETQ, per germline. The V end lost 0 bases, the J end lost 5 bases, and 11 bases lay between the germline ends. The CDR3 is 14 residues long. CDR3 sequence: CASSLGQGWTEAFF. Written as DNA, the CDR3 is TGCGCCAGCAGCTTGGGGCAGGGGTGGACTGAAGCTTTCTTT.

CDR3: CASSAAGGVKTEAFF. Here the CDR3 DNA reads TGTGCCAGCAGTGCCGCAGGTGGGGTAAAGACTGAAGCTTTCTTT. V usage is TRBV25-1 and J usage is TRBJ1-1, with D uncertain. The CDR3 extends over 15 amino acids. The germline CDR1 and CDR2 sequences are MGHDK and SYGVNS. Deletions cut 4 bases from V and 5 bases from J, with 17 bases between.